These 2 T cell receptor beta chains were all obtained from the same sample, sequenced in a study of identical twins. A single record per CDR3 protein comes from TCRdb applying MiXCR to the 5' RACE reads. The sample has approximately 620,000 distinct CDR3 sequences, 8.6% seen once. These data were likewise used in another study, on yellow fever vaccine responses in identical twins.

Sequenced: PBMCs. The receptors originated from a woman aged 18 to 35 in good health.

This clonotype was detected ten times or more. The rearrangement joins TRBV9 to TRBJ2-1; D remains ambiguous. This CDR3 region has 15 residues. Between the trimmed V and J ends, which lost 0 bases and 0 bases, there was a span of 7 bases. The germline gives CDR1 SGDLS, CDR2 YYNGEE. The CDR3 region has the DNA TGTGCCAGCAGCGTAGTCGGTGCCTCCTACAATGAGCAGTTCTTC. It translates to CASSVVGASYNEQFF.

J is TRBJ2-2 and V is TRBV5-1; D gene uncertain. The CDR3 consists of 18 residues. The germline V gene encodes CDR1 SGHRS and CDR2 YFSETQ. Trimming stripped 4 bases from V and 3 bases from J, with 22 bases between. DNA of the CDR3: TGCGCCAGCAGCCCATCACCCGGGCCAGGTTCCTACACCGGGGAGCTGTTTTTT. Translated: CASSPSPGPGSYTGELFF. The variable domain in full, completed from reference TRBV5-1 and TRBJ2-2, reads KAGVTQTPRYLIKTRGQQVTLSCSPISGHRSVSWYQQTPGQGLQFLFEYFSETQRNKGNFPGRFSGRQFSNSRSEMNVSTLELGDSALYLCASSPSPGPGSYTGELFFGEGSRLTVL.